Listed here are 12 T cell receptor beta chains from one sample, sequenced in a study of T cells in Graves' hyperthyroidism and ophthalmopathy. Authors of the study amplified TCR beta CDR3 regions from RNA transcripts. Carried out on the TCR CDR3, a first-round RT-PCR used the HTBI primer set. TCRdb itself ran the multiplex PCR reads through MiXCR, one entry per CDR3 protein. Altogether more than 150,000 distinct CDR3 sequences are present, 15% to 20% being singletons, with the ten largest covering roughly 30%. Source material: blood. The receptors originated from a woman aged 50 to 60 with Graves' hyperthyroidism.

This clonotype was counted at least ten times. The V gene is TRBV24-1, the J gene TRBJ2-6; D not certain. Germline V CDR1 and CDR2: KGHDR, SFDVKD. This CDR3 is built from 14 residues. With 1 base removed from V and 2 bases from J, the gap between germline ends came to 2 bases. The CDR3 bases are TGTGCCACCAGTGATTTAACTGGGGCCAACGTCCTGACTTTC. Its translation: CATSDLTGANVLTF.

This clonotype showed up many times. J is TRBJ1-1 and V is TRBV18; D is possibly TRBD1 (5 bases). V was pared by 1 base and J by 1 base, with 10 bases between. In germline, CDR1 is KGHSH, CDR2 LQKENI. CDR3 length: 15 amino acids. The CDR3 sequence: CASSPRGTPNTEAFF. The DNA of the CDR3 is TGTGCCAGCTCACCACGGGGGACCCCGAACACTGAAGCTTTCTTT. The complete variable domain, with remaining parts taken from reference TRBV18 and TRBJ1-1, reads NAGVMQNPRHLVRRRGQEARLRCSPMKGHSHVYWYRQLPEEGLKFMVYLQKENIIDESGMPKERFSAEFPKEGPSILRIQQVVRGDSAAYFCASSPRGTPNTEAFFGQGTRLTVV.

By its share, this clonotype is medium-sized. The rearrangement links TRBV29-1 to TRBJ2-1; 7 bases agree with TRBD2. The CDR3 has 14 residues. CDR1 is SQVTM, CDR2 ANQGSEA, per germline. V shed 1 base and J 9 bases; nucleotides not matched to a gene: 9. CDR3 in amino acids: CSVEGAGVTGEQFF. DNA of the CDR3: TGCAGCGTTGAAGGGGCGGGGGTTACGGGTGAGCAGTTCTTC.

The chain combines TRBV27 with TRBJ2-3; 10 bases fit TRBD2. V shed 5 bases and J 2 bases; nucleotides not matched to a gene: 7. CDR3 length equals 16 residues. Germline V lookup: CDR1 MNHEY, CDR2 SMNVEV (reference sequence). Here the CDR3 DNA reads TGTGCCAGCAGTCGAAAACTAGCGGGGTTCACAGATACGCAGTATTTT. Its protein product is CASSRKLAGFTDTQYF.

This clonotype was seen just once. CDR3 bases: TGTGCCAGCAGTTACGGAGCGGGGGGGATCGGCAATCAGCCCCAGCATTTT. This codes for CASSYGAGGIGNQPQHF. The V gene is TRBV6-5, the J gene TRBJ1-5, with D perhaps matching TRBD1 (5 bases). The length of the CDR3 is 17 residues. Trimming stripped 2 bases from V and 2 bases from J, with 16 bases between. CDR1 and CDR2 (germline): MNHEY, SVGAGI.

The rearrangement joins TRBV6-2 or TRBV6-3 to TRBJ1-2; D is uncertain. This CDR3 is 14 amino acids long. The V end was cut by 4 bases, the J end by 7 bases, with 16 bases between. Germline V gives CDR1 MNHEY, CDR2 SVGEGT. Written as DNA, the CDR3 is TGTGCCAGCAGTTTTGGGCCCGGAGGACGTGGCTACACCTTC. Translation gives CASSFGPGGRGYTF.

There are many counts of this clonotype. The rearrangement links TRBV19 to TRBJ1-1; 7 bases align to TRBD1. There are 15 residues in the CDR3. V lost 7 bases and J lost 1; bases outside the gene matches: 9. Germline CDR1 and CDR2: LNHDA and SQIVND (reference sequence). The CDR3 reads CASKPPEGANTEAFF. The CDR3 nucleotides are TGTGCCAGTAAGCCCCCAGAGGGGGCGAACACTGAAGCTTTCTTT.

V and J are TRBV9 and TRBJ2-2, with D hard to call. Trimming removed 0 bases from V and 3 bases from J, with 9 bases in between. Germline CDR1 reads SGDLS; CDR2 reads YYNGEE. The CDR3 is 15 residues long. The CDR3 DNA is TGTGCCAGCAGCGTAGTGAACACTCACACCGGGGAGCTGTTTTTT. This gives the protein CASSVVNTHTGELFF.

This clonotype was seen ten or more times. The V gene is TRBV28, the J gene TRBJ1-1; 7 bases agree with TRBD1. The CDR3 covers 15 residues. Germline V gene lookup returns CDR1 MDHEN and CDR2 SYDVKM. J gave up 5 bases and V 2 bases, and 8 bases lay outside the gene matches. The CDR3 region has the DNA TGTGCCAGCAGTTTACTTAGACAGGGTCGGACTGAAGCTTTCTTT. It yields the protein CASSLLRQGRTEAFF. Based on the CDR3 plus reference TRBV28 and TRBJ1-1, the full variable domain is DVKVTQSSRYLVKRTGEKVFLECVQDMDHENMFWYRQDPGLGLRLIYFSYDVKMKEKGDIPEGYSVSREKKERFSLILESASTNQTSMYLCASSLLRQGRTEAFFGQGTRLTVV.

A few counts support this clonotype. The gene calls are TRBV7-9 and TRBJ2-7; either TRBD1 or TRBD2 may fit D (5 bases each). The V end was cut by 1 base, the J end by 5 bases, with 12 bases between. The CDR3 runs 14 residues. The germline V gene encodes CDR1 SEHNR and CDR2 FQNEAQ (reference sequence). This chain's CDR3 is CASSLGSLGHEQYF. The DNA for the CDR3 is TGTGCCAGCAGCTTAGGGTCTTTGGGACACGAGCAGTACTTC.

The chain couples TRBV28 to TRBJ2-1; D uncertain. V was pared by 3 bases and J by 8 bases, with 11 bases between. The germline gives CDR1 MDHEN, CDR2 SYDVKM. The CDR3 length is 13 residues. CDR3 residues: CASSLPTYDEQFF. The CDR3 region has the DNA TGTGCCAGCAGTTTGCCGACTTACGATGAGCAGTTCTTC.

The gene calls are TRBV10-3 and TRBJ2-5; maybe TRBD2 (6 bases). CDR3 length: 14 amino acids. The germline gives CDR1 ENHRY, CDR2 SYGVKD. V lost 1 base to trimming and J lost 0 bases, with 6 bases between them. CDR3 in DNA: TGTGCCATCAGTGAGTGGGGGGACCAAGAGACCCAGTACTTC. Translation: CAISEWGDQETQYF.